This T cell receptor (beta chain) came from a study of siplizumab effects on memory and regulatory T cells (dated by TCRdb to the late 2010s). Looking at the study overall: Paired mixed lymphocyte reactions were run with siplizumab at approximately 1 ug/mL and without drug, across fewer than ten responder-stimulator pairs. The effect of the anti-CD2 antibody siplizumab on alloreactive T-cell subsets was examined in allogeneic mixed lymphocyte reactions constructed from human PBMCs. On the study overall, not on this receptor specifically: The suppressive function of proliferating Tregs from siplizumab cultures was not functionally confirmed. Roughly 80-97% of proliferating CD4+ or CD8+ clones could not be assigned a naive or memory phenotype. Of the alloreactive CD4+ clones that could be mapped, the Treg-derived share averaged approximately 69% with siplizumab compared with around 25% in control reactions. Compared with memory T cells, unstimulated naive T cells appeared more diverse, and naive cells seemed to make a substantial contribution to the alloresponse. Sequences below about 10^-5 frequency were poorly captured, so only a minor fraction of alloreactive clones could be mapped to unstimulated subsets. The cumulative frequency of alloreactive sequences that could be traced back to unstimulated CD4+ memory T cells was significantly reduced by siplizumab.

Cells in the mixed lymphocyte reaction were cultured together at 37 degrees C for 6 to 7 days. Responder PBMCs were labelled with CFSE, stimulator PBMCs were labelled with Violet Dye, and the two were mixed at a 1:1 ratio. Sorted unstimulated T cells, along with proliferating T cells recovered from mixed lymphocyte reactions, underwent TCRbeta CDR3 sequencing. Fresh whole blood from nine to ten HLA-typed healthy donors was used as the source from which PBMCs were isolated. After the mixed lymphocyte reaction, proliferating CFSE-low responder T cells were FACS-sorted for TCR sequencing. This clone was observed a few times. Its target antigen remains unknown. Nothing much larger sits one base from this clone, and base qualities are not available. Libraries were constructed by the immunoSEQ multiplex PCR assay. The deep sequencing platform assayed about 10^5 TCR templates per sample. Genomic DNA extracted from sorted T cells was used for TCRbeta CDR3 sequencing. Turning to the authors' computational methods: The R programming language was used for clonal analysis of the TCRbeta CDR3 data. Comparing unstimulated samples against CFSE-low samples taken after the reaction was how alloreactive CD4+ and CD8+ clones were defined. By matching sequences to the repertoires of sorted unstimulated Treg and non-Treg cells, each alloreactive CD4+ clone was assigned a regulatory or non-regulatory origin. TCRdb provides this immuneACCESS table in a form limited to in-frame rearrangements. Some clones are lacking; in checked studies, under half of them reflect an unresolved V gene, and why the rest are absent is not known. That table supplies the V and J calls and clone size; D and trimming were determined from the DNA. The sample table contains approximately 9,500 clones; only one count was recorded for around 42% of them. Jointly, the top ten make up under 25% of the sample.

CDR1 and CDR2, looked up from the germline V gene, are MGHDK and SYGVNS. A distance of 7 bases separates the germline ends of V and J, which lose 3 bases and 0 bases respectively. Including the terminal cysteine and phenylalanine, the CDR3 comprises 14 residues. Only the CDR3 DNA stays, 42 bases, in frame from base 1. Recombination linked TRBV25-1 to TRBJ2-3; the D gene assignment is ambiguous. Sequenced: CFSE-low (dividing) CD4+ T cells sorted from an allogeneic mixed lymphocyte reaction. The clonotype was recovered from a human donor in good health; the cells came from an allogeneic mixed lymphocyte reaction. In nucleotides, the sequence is TGTGCCAGCAGTGAGCCCCAGAGCACAGATACGCAGTATTTT. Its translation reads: CASSEPQSTDTQYF.